The rows below give T cell receptor beta chains drawn from one sample of a study of T cells after yellow fever vaccination. In TCRdb, the 5' RACE reads were re-called with MiXCR into one record per CDR3 protein. The sample lists some 300,000 distinct CDR3 sequences, approximately 10% occurring once. The specimen was CD4+ T cells sorted from PBMCs, collected 5 days after the yellow fever booster vaccination. Receptors were obtained from a young man who received the YFV17D yellow fever vaccine. The CDR3 runs from the conserved cysteine through the conserved F or W. D genes are given only for firm matches. Part of the rows lack a size; the others show once, few, many or a class for expanded clones.

D: .; J: TRBJ2-4; size: many; V: TRBV5-5; CDR3: CASSLVQGNIQYF; DNA: TGTGCCAGCAGCTTGGTACAGGGAAACATTCAGTACTTC
D: TRBD1; J: TRBJ2-3; size: many; V: TRBV24-1; CDR3: CATSDTRDRGGTDTQYF; DNA: TGTGCCACCAGTGATACCCGGGACAGGGGTGGGACAGATACGCAGTATTTT
D: .; J: TRBJ2-7; size: many; V: TRBV7-9; CDR3: CASSSGIRSSYEQYF; DNA: TGTGCCAGCAGCTCCGGGATCAGGAGCTCCTACGAGCAGTACTTC
D: .; J: TRBJ2-7; size: .; V: TRBV30; CDR3: CAWSVGGLSYEQYF; DNA: TGTGCCTGGAGTGTAGGCGGGCTCTCCTACGAGCAGTACTTC
D: .; J: TRBJ2-5; size: many; V: TRBV4-1; CDR3: CASSQGPPGTQYF; DNA: TGCGCCAGCAGCCAAGGACCCCCAGGGACCCAGTACTTC
D: .; J: TRBJ2-7; size: few; V: TRBV18; CDR3: CASSPRGALNEQYF; DNA: TGTGCCAGCTCACCACGCGGGGCTCTCAACGAGCAGTACTTC
D: .; J: TRBJ2-7; size: few; V: TRBV2; CDR3: CASTPNGPPGVQYF; DNA: TGTGCCAGCACTCCAAACGGGCCCCCTGGGGTGCAGTACTTC
D: .; J: TRBJ1-5; size: many; V: TRBV4-3; CDR3: CASSHGTAHRPQHF; DNA: TGCGCCAGCAGCCATGGAACAGCTCATCGGCCCCAGCATTTT
D: TRBD2; J: TRBJ2-3; size: .; V: TRBV4-3; CDR3: CASSDGWLAGAISTDTQYF; DNA: TGCGCCAGCAGCGACGGATGGCTAGCGGGGGCTATAAGCACAGATACGCAGTATTTT
D: .; J: TRBJ2-3; size: .; V: TRBV11-3; CDR3: CASSPRAVGGQGDTQYF; DNA: TGTGCCAGCAGCCCTCGCGCGGTCGGGGGGCAGGGAGATACGCAGTATTTT
D: .; J: TRBJ1-2; size: few; V: TRBV20-1; CDR3: CSTQVLPYGYTF; DNA: TGCAGCACCCAAGTCCTCCCGTATGGCTACACCTTC
D: TRBD1; J: TRBJ1-5; size: few; V: TRBV12-3/TRBV12-4; CDR3: CASSPQGGPQHF; DNA: TGTGCCAGCAGTCCCCAGGGGGGGCCCCAGCATTTT
D: TRBD1; J: TRBJ2-7; size: few; V: TRBV5-6; CDR3: CASSLGTGMYEQYF; DNA: TGTGCCAGCAGCTTGGGGACAGGGATGTACGAGCAGTACTTC
D: .; J: TRBJ2-5; size: .; V: TRBV6-2/TRBV6-3; CDR3: CAQGRQETQYF; DNA: TGTGCCCAGGGGCGACAAGAGACCCAGTACTTC
D: .; J: TRBJ1-1; size: few; V: TRBV6-2/TRBV6-3; CDR3: CASTWRVGNTEAFF; DNA: TGTGCCAGCACCTGGCGGGTTGGGAACACTGAAGCTTTCTTT
D: TRBD2; J: TRBJ2-5; size: .; V: TRBV4-1; CDR3: CASSQLGLVVETQYF; DNA: TGCGCCAGCAGCCAACTGGGACTAGTAGTCGAGACCCAGTACTTC
D: .; J: TRBJ2-2; size: .; V: TRBV5-1; CDR3: CASSLEGRKLTGELFF; DNA: TGCGCCAGCAGCTTGGAGGGACGGAAACTCACCGGGGAGCTGTTTTTT
D: .; J: TRBJ2-1; size: .; V: TRBV7-9; CDR3: CASSLGRQNEQFF; DNA: TGTGCCAGCAGCTTAGGAAGACAGAATGAGCAGTTCTTC
D: .; J: TRBJ2-1; size: many; V: TRBV5-1; CDR3: CASSLGPFAGEQFF; DNA: TGCGCCAGCAGCTTGGGTCCTTTCGCGGGTGAGCAGTTCTTC
D: TRBD1; J: TRBJ1-2; size: few; V: TRBV9; CDR3: CASSGDTFWTGTFGYTF; DNA: TGTGCCAGCAGCGGCGATACTTTCTGGACAGGGACGTTCGGCTACACCTTC
D: .; J: TRBJ1-5; size: many; V: TRBV12-3/TRBV12-4; CDR3: CASSLQEGNQPQHF; DNA: TGTGCCAGCAGTTTACAGGAAGGCAATCAGCCCCAGCATTTT
D: .; J: TRBJ1-4; size: few; V: TRBV7-8; CDR3: CASSYWDEKLFF; DNA: TGTGCCAGCAGCTACTGGGACGAAAAACTGTTTTTT
D: TRBD1; J: TRBJ1-1; size: .; V: TRBV27; CDR3: CASSLTGQGSTEAFF; DNA: TGTGCCAGCAGTTTAACGGGACAGGGGAGCACTGAAGCTTTCTTT
D: .; J: TRBJ2-7; size: many; V: TRBV6-5; CDR3: CASSYSQGYEQYF; DNA: TGTGCCAGCAGTTACTCGCAGGGATACGAGCAGTACTTC
D: TRBD2; J: TRBJ2-1; size: .; V: TRBV7-8; CDR3: CASSLTSGIGEQFF; DNA: TGTGCCAGCAGCTTAACTAGCGGTATAGGTGAGCAGTTCTTC
D: TRBD1; J: TRBJ1-1; size: .; V: TRBV12-3/TRBV12-4; CDR3: CASRGDRGEYTEAFF; DNA: TGTGCCAGCAGGGGGGACAGGGGGGAGTACACTGAAGCTTTCTTT
D: TRBD1; J: TRBJ2-3; size: few; V: TRBV20-1; CDR3: CSASRDRVRDTQYF; DNA: TGCAGTGCTAGCCGGGACAGGGTACGGGATACGCAGTATTTT
D: .; J: TRBJ1-6; size: .; V: TRBV5-4; CDR3: CASRFQGSYNSPLHF; DNA: TGTGCCAGCAGATTTCAGGGCTCCTATAATTCACCCCTCCACTTT
D: .; J: TRBJ1-2; size: .; V: TRBV7-2; CDR3: CASSLNGPGGGYTF; DNA: TGTGCCAGCAGCTTGAACGGGCCAGGCGGTGGCTACACCTTC
D: .; J: TRBJ1-5; size: few; V: TRBV2; CDR3: CASRPDGVIPGNQPQHF; DNA: TGTGCCAGCAGACCGGACGGAGTCATCCCAGGCAATCAGCCCCAGCATTTT
D: TRBD1; J: TRBJ2-3; size: many; V: TRBV2; CDR3: CASSMTGITDTQYF; DNA: TGTGCCAGCAGCATGACAGGGATCACAGATACGCAGTATTTT
D: TRBD1; J: TRBJ2-7; size: few; V: TRBV12-3/TRBV12-4; CDR3: CASSPSGQGREEQYF; DNA: TGTGCCAGCAGTCCCTCGGGACAGGGACGTGAGGAGCAGTACTTC
D: TRBD1; J: TRBJ1-2; size: .; V: TRBV7-2; CDR3: CASIRDRAVGGYTF; DNA: TGTGCCAGCATCCGGGACAGGGCGGTGGGTGGCTACACCTTC
D: .; J: TRBJ2-2; size: few; V: TRBV5-1; CDR3: CASSLRGSRNTGELFF; DNA: TGCGCCAGCAGCTTGAGGGGCAGCCGGAACACCGGGGAGCTGTTTTTT
D: TRBD2; J: TRBJ2-7; size: few; V: TRBV18; CDR3: CASSPAGTSSHEQYF; DNA: TGTGCCAGCTCACCAGCCGGGACTAGCTCGCACGAGCAGTACTTC
D: .; J: TRBJ2-6; size: .; V: TRBV27; CDR3: CASSPAPHNPVKVLTF; DNA: TGTGCCAGCAGCCCCGCCCCCCACAATCCGGTTAAAGTCCTGACTTTC
D: .; J: TRBJ2-1; size: .; V: TRBV7-7; CDR3: CASSLGGGRSYNEQFF; DNA: TGTGCTAGCAGCTTAGGAGGTGGCAGGTCCTACAATGAGCAGTTCTTC